The 24 T cell receptor beta chains below come from one sample, sequenced in a study of post-analysis software for immune sequencing data. Study conclusions and caveats: Roughly 5 TRBV segments (TRBV5-6, TRBV5-1 and TRBV20-1 among them) occurred more frequently in patients than in controls.

Libraries were made from TCR beta cDNA, and they carried unique molecular identifiers. TCRdb called the PCR reads again in MiXCR, with one record for every CDR3 protein. Of roughly 600,000 distinct CDR3 sequences listed, roughly 46% are singletons. What these receptors recognize is not known. Material: blood. These TCRs come from a girl aged 10-17 years with multiple sclerosis.

The CDR3 reads CASSLEGRYQPQHF. In DNA form, the CDR3 reads TGTGCCAGCAGTTTAGAGGGTCGATATCAGCCCCAGCATTTT. The chain couples TRBV12-3 or TRBV12-4 to TRBJ1-5, with D unresolved. Between the trimmed V and J ends, which lost 1 base and 5 bases, there was a span of 9 bases. This CDR3 comprises 14 residues.

J is TRBJ2-5 and V is TRBV2; D ambiguous. The V end lost 5 bases, the J end lost 4 bases, and 20 bases lay between the germline ends. Germline CDR1 SNHLY, CDR2 FYNNEI. This CDR3 spans 16 amino acids. The CDR3 sequence is CASSLSSSREGETQYF. The CDR3 DNA reads as TGTGCCAGCAGTCTCTCCTCCTCCCGTGAAGGAGAGACCCAGTACTTC.

The gene calls are TRBV6-6 and TRBJ2-5; possible D gene TRBD2, 6 bases. CDR1 MNHNY and CDR2 SVGAGI come from the germline V gene (reference sequence). There are 13 residues in the CDR3. The V end lost 10 bases, the J end lost 0 bases, and 12 bases lay between the germline ends. For the CDR3, the DNA is TGTGCCACCCGGCGGGACTACCAAGAGACCCAGTACTTC. Translation gives CATRRDYQETQYF.

V gene TRBV3-1 combines with J gene TRBJ2-7, with a weak D call TRBD1 (6 bases). CDR1 and CDR2 (germline): LGHDT, YNNKEL (reference sequence). Trimming took 4 bases from V and 1 from J, leaving 11 bases between them. The CDR3 runs 14 residues. DNA of the CDR3: TGTGCCAGCAGCCGGGGGACACCTTCCTACGAGCAGTACTTC. Residues: CASSRGTPSYEQYF.

The chain carries TRBV12-3 or TRBV12-4 and TRBJ2-4; D could derive from TRBD1 or TRBD2 (5 bases each). The CDR3 contains 15 residues. The ends were cut back, 2 bases at V and 2 bases at J, with 10 bases in the middle. CDR3 residues: CASSLRWGPKNIQYF. DNA for the CDR3: TGTGCCAGCAGTTTACGTTGGGGACCCAAAAACATTCAGTACTTC.

There are a few counts of this clonotype. V usage is TRBV20-1 and J usage is TRBJ2-5; 13 bases match TRBD2. The CDR3 runs to 14 residues. Germline loops: CDR1 DFQATT, CDR2 SNEGSKA (reference sequence). V lost 6 bases and J lost 6; bases outside the gene matches: 7. The CDR3 is CSARTSGGLKTQYF. CDR3 DNA: TGCAGTGCCAGGACTAGCGGGGGCCTCAAGACCCAGTACTTC.

The V gene is TRBV15, the J gene TRBJ1-5; D is unresolved. The germline gives CDR1 LNHNV, CDR2 YYDKDF (reference sequence). Trimming shortened V by 0 bases and J by 4 bases, and 13 bases separated the two germline ends. The CDR3 runs 16 residues. CDR3 DNA: TGTGCCACCAGCAGAGATTGGATGGGAAGGAATCAGCCCCAGCATTTT. Its translation is CATSRDWMGRNQPQHF. The full variable domain, in which reference TRBV15 and TRBJ1-5 provide the parts outside the CDR3, is DAMVIQNPRYQVTQFGKPVTLSCSQTLNHNVMYWYQQKSSQAPKLLFHYYDKDFNNEADTPDNFQSRRPNTSFCFLDIRSPGLGDTAMYLCATSRDWMGRNQPQHFGDGTRLSIL.

J is TRBJ2-5 and V is TRBV20-1, with 7 nucleotides matching TRBD1. The CDR3 loop spans 14 amino acids. Germline V gene lookup returns CDR1 DFQATT and CDR2 SNEGSKA (reference sequence). V shed 3 bases, J shed 1 base, and the junction held 5 bases outside the gene matches. The CDR3 DNA sequence: TGCAGTGCTAGTACGCGACAGGGCCAAGAGACCCAGTACTTC. Protein product: CSASTRQGQETQYF.

The chain combines TRBV20-1 with TRBJ2-3; D is unclear. The CDR3 is made up of 14 amino acids. The germline gives CDR1 DFQATT, CDR2 SNEGSKA (reference sequence). The ends were cut back, 0 bases at V and 3 bases at J, with 10 bases in the middle. The CDR3 DNA reads TGCAGTGCTAGAGATGCTGGGGTAACAGATACGCAGTATTTT. Encoded protein: CSARDAGVTDTQYF.

This chain links TRBV29-1 with TRBJ2-1; possible D gene TRBD1, 5 bases. Per germline, CDR1 SQVTM and CDR2 ANQGSEA. The CDR3 is 14 residues long. Trimming pared 3 bases from V and 7 bases from J, leaving 16 bases between. The CDR3 nucleotides are TGCAGCGTTGAGGGCAGGGCATATCGGAATGAGCAGTTCTTC. It translates to CSVEGRAYRNEQFF.

In DNA form, the CDR3 reads TGTGCCGCCGTAGTAGCGGGAGGCTACAATGAGCAGTTCTTC. It translates to CAAVVAGGYNEQFF. The J gene is TRBJ2-1, the V gene TRBV10-3; TRBD2 matches 10 bases. V lost 11 bases, J lost 3 bases, and 7 bases stayed unmatched. This CDR3 is built from 14 residues. Germline CDR1 reads ENHRY; CDR2 reads SYGVKD.

V is TRBV7-6 and J is TRBJ2-1, with TRBD2 matching over 12 bases. The CDR3 extends over 17 amino acids. The V gene end was trimmed by 5 bases and the J gene end by 0 bases; junction bases not matched to a gene: 5. Germline lookup yields CDR1 SGHVS and CDR2 FNYEAQ. The CDR3 reads CASSPGLAGDSYNEQFF. In DNA, the CDR3 is TGTGCCAGCAGCCCGGGACTAGCGGGCGACTCCTACAATGAGCAGTTCTTC.

The table lists this clonotype with a few counts. The chain links TRBV27 to TRBJ1-1, with no clear D. This CDR3 has 14 amino acids. Germline loops: CDR1 MNHEY, CDR2 SMNVEV (reference sequence). Trimming removed 5 bases at V and 4 bases at J, with 14 bases between. The CDR3 region has the DNA TGTGCCAGCAGTCGCGAAGGAGGGCGCACTGAAGCTTTCTTT. Its translation: CASSREGGRTEAFF.

Remarks on this clonotype: The junction does not match germline at one end; this may be a read error. The chain employs TRBV4-2 and TRBJ2-7; D perhaps matches TRBD2 (5 bases). The CDR3 is made up of 16 amino acids. Germline assignment: CDR1 LGHNA and CDR2 YNFKEQ. The CDR3, as DNA: TGTGCCAGCGGCCAAGATGGCAGCGGACCGTCCTACGAGCAGTACTTC. Amino acid sequence: CASGQDGSGPSYEQYF.

The rearrangement joins TRBV5-1 to TRBJ1-2, with TRBD1 matching 7 bases. J was trimmed by 4 bases and V by 6 bases; bases with no gene match: 12. The CDR3 contains 15 residues. Germline V lookup: CDR1 SGHRS, CDR2 YFSETQ. The CDR3 spells CASTQRPAGGYGYTF. The CDR3, as DNA: TGCGCCAGCACCCAAAGGCCAGCAGGGGGCTATGGCTACACCTTC. Based on the CDR3 plus reference TRBV5-1 and TRBJ1-2, the full variable domain is KAGVTQTPRYLIKTRGQQVTLSCSPISGHRSVSWYQQTPGQGLQFLFEYFSETQRNKGNFPGRFSGRQFSNSRSEMNVSTLELGDSALYLCASTQRPAGGYGYTFGSGTRLTVV.

CDR3 residues: CASSEFGQGRSPLHF. In nucleotides, the CDR3 is TGTGCCAGCAGTGAATTTGGACAGGGGAGGTCACCCCTCCACTTT. V usage is TRBV25-1 and J usage is TRBJ1-6; 9 bases fit TRBD1. The CDR3 loop spans 15 amino acids. The germline gives CDR1 MGHDK, CDR2 SYGVNS. Losses at the gene ends were 1 base for V and 10 bases for J; bases not matched to a gene: 5. Complete variable domain (other parts from reference TRBV25-1 and TRBJ1-6): EADIYQTPRYLVIGTGKKITLECSQTMGHDKMYWYQQDPGMELHLIHYSYGVNSTEKGDLSSESTVSRIRTEHFPLTLESARPSHTSQYLCASSEFGQGRSPLHFGNGTRLTVT.

The chain is built from TRBV7-3 and TRBJ2-1; 9 bases map to TRBD2. CDR3 length equals 18 residues. The germline V gene encodes CDR1 SGHTA and CDR2 FQGTGA. Trimming removed 4 bases from V and 6 bases from J; junction bases left unmatched: 16. CDR3 DNA sequence: TGTGCCAGCAGCTCCCACCCACTTCGGACTAGCGTCGGCAATGAGCAGTTCTTC. It encodes CASSSHPLRTSVGNEQFF.

There are a few counts of this clonotype. CDR3 nucleotide sequence: TGTGCCAGCATTGTACAGGGAGCCTACAATGAGCAGTTCTTC. Amino acid sequence: CASIVQGAYNEQFF. The chain recombines TRBV12-3 or TRBV12-4 with TRBJ2-1, with D possibly TRBD1 on 6 matching bases. The CDR3 contains 14 residues. Trimming cost V 7 bases and J 2 bases, with 12 bases left between them.

In DNA, the CDR3 is TGCAGTGCTCCCGTACCAGGGGCGAGCACAGATACGCAGTATTTT. This codes for CSAPVPGASTDTQYF. This sequence joins TRBV20-1 and TRBJ2-3, with a tentative D call TRBD1 (6 bases). The germline V and J ends were trimmed by 5 bases and 0 bases, with 15 bases remaining between them. Germline V gene lookup returns CDR1 DFQATT and CDR2 SNEGSKA (reference sequence). This CDR3 has 15 amino acids.

This clonotype was seen a handful of times. The chain carries TRBV5-1 and TRBJ2-3; unclear D gene. CDR3 size: 15 residues. Germline V gene lookup returns CDR1 SGHRS and CDR2 YFSETQ. V lost 6 bases and J lost 7, with 21 bases in between. Here the CDR3 reads CASNDVALRHYTQYF. The CDR3 region has the DNA TGCGCCAGCAACGACGTTGCTCTACGACACTATACGCAGTATTTT.

CDR3 sequence: CASSPRPGQLNTEAFF. As DNA, the CDR3 is TGTGCCAGCAGCCCACGACCGGGACAACTGAACACTGAAGCTTTCTTT. The V gene is TRBV7-9, the J gene TRBJ1-1, with D possibly being TRBD1 (6 bases). The CDR3 totals 16 residues. Between the trimmed V and J ends, which lost 5 bases and 0 bases, there was a span of 16 bases. Germline V gene data show CDR1 as SEHNR and CDR2 as FQNEAQ (reference sequence).

The genes are TRBV5-1 and TRBJ2-3; the D is unclear. This CDR3 spans 13 amino acids. The germline CDR1 and CDR2 sequences are SGHRS and YFSETQ. Trimming left V 4 bases short and J 2 bases short, with 8 bases between. CDR3 protein: CASSRSPTDTQYF. The CDR3 nucleotides read TGCGCCAGCAGCCGGTCCCCCACAGATACGCAGTATTTT.

A few counts support this clonotype. This chain links TRBV6-6 with TRBJ2-7; TRBD2 matches 9 bases. Trimming removed 6 bases from V and 3 bases from J; junction bases left unmatched: 6. The germline CDR1 and CDR2 sequences are MNHNY and SVGAGI (reference sequence). CDR3 size: 14 residues. The chain's CDR3 is CASSEGGRGYEQYF. DNA for the CDR3: TGTGCCAGCAGCGAGGGCGGGAGGGGCTACGAGCAGTACTTC.

The chain has TRBV12-3 or TRBV12-4 and TRBJ2-7; 9 bases map to TRBD2. V shed 4 bases, J shed 0 bases, and the junction held 4 bases outside the gene matches. The CDR3 loop spans 15 amino acids. The CDR3 DNA follows: TGTGCCAGCAGTTCCCTAGCGGGGACCTCCTACGAGCAGTACTTC. Residues: CASSSLAGTSYEQYF.